The source of this T cell receptor beta chain is a study of PD-L1 blockade in urothelial cancer. Overall study: In the patient group, about 90% of the roughly 29 were males with bladder-origin urothelial cancer. Analyses used blood from 3 weeks (second dose) and 6 weeks after treatment start.

Of note for this clone: Its antigen is undetermined.

Notes on the study in general: More expansion of tumor-associated blood clones, seen at 3 weeks, marked durable-benefit patients.

Spiking of synthetic TCR analog templates was performed in each PCR. Here immunoSEQ multiplex PCR was the method, and the copy in TCRdb shows in-frame clones only, minus some. This sample has about 52,000 clones; about 87% occur once, and the top ten carry about 6%. CDR3 length equals 16 residues. The V end was cut by 0 bases, the J end by 1 base, with 12 bases between. From germline, CDR1 is SGHRS and CDR2 YFSETQ. The specimen was PBMCs, collected around atezolizumab (anti-PD-L1) treatment. This rearrangement joins TRBV5-1 to TRBJ2-3, with a possible D match to TRBD2 (6 bases). This TCR derives from a man aged 35 to 55 with urothelial cancer. The CDR3 region is CASSLEWRRGTDTQYF. The CDR3 nucleotides read TGCGCCAGCAGCTTGGAATGGAGGAGGGGCACAGATACGCAGTATTTT.